This T cell receptor (beta chain) stems from a study of OX40 agonist ivuxolimab in advanced cancers. About the study: Patients were infused with ivuxolimab every 2 weeks at 0.01 to 10 mg/kg.

Worth noting for this clone: Its antigen is not identified.

Study results and caveats: Certain nonresponders likewise exhibited a low normalized T-cell clonal expansion.

The length of the CDR3 is 18 residues. The germline CDR1 and CDR2 sequences are LGHNT and FRNRAP. V gave up 3 bases and J gave up 5 bases; unmatched junction bases: 11. Sequenced by immunoSEQ multiplex PCR; TCRdb stores in-frame clones only, minus some. The table lists about 66,000 clones, about nine tenths of them singletons. This clonotype was obtained from an adult with an advanced solid tumor such as melanoma, head and neck, liver or kidney cancer. The input for sequencing was CD4+ or CD8+ T cells sorted from blood, taken in a trial of the OX40 agonist ivuxolimab. The rearrangement uses TRBV12-5 and TRBJ2-5; 14 bases are shared with TRBD2. The CDR3 DNA reads as TGTGCTAGTGGTTTCGGACTAGCGGGAGGTGCGGGATATGAGACCCAGTACTTC. Amino acids: CASGFGLAGGAGYETQYF.